The 25 T cell receptor beta chains in this list originate from one sample, sequenced in a study of blood T cell repertoires in COVID-19. Generated by immunoSEQ multiplex PCR, the TCRdb table keeps only in-frame clones and is missing some. This table holds 250,000 to 300,000 clones, roughly 91% found once. Material: PBMCs or T cells enriched from blood (not recorded which). The receptors stem from a woman aged 35 to 49 with acute COVID-19.

V usage is TRBV19 and J usage is TRBJ2-3; 9 bases fit TRBD1. The CDR3 is 16 residues long. CDR1 is LNHDA and CDR2 is SQIVND in the germline V gene (reference sequence). J was trimmed by 0 bases and V by 3 bases; bases with no gene match: 4. The CDR3 DNA reads as TGTGCCAGTAGTATTGACAGGGGGATGAGCACAGATACGCAGTATTTT. This encodes CASSIDRGMSTDTQYF.

J is TRBJ1-5 and V is TRBV18; 8 nucleotides align to TRBD1. CDR3 length: 15 residues. V was pared by 4 bases and J by 5 bases, with 7 bases of the junction left unmatched. Germline V CDR1 and CDR2: KGHSH, LQKENI. The CDR3 reads CASSLTGEDYQPQHF. The CDR3 DNA follows: TGTGCCAGCTCACTGACAGGGGAAGACTATCAGCCCCAGCATTTT.

To note about this clone: The sample contains more than one DNA sequence encoding this CDR3. The V call is TRBV18, the J call TRBJ1-3; 7 nucleotides match TRBD1. Unmatched junction bases numbered 3, after V lost 3 bases and J lost 4 bases. Germline assignment: CDR1 KGHSH and CDR2 LQKENI. This CDR3 is built from 14 residues. In DNA, the CDR3 is TGTGCCAGCTCACCGGACAGGTCGGGAAACACCATATATTTT. This gives the protein CASSPDRSGNTIYF.

The chain uses TRBV7-2 and TRBJ1-2; TRBD1 aligns across 10 bases. V trimming: 2 bases; J trimming: 4 bases; junction bases outside the gene matches: 4. The germline V gene has CDR1 SGHTA and CDR2 FQGNSA. This CDR3 contains 15 residues. The CDR3 protein is CASSLRRDRGYGYTF. The CDR3 DNA reads as TGTGCCAGCAGCTTAAGACGGGACAGGGGCTATGGCTACACCTTC.

CDR3 region: CAISGSSGGYYGYTF. CDR3 DNA: TGTGCCATCAGTGGATCTTCAGGGGGCTACTATGGCTACACCTTC. The chain combines TRBV10-3 with TRBJ1-2; 8 bases map to TRBD1. The CDR3 sequence is 15 residues long. Germline V lookup: CDR1 ENHRY, CDR2 SYGVKD. The trim removed 4 bases at V and 3 bases at J, leaving 7 bases unmatched.

This chain uses TRBV7-3 with TRBJ1-5, with TRBD1 matching 8 bases. CDR3 length: 18 amino acids. The junction had 11 bases not matched to a gene; V was cut back by 4 bases and J by 0 bases. Germline V gives CDR1 SGHTA, CDR2 FQGTGA. CDR3 sequence (DNA): TGTGCCAGCAGCTGCCCCGGGACAGGCGTATATAGCAATCAGCCCCAGCATTTT. It yields the protein CASSCPGTGVYSNQPQHF.

Concerning this clone: This specimen includes other DNA sequences encoding the same CDR3. The chain employs TRBV5-4 and TRBJ2-7, with D unclear. Deletions cut 4 bases from V and 0 bases from J, with 8 bases between. CDR1 SGHNT and CDR2 YYREEE come from the germline V gene (reference sequence). The CDR3 sequence is 13 residues long. CDR3 amino acids: CASSPSGSYEQYF. The DNA for the CDR3 is TGTGCCAGCAGCCCCTCCGGCTCCTACGAGCAGTACTTC.

The sample holds a few counts of this clone. The chain carries TRBV10-3 and TRBJ1-4; 7 nucleotides match TRBD1. This CDR3 comprises 15 residues. Looked up from germline, CDR1 is ENHRY and CDR2 is SYGVKD. The trim removed 3 bases at V and 0 bases at J, leaving 1 base unmatched. CDR3 sequence reads: CAISEGTATNEKLFF. The CDR3 DNA is TGTGCCATCAGTGAAGGGACAGCAACTAATGAAAAACTGTTTTTT.

The rearrangement links TRBV6-1 to TRBJ1-5, with D possibly being TRBD1 (6 bases). V lost 2 bases and J 6 bases, leaving 11 bases between the germline ends. The CDR3 consists of 14 residues. CDR1 and CDR2 from the germline V gene are MNHNS and SASEGT. The CDR3 sequence: CASSERGGSQPQHF. CDR3 nucleotide sequence: TGTGCCAGCAGTGAAAGGGGGGGGAGTCAGCCCCAGCATTTT.

J is TRBJ1-2 and V is TRBV7-8; D call uncertain. Trimming stripped 8 bases from V and 4 bases from J, with 17 bases between. Per germline, CDR1 SGHVS and CDR2 FQNEAQ. The CDR3 runs 14 residues. The CDR3 bases are TGTGCCAGCGGCAGTGACCGGGGAGGCTATGGCTACACCTTC. Translating it yields CASGSDRGGYGYTF.

The V gene is TRBV5-1, the J gene TRBJ2-1; D perhaps matches TRBD1 (6 bases). The V end was cut by 1 base, the J end by 4 bases, with 12 bases between. Germline V gives CDR1 SGHRS, CDR2 YFSETQ. The CDR3 has 15 residues. The CDR3 spells CASSLPSGDYNEQFF. The CDR3 bases are TGCGCCAGCAGCTTGCCGTCAGGGGATTACAATGAGCAGTTCTTC.

The V gene is TRBV18, the J gene TRBJ2-7, with D maybe TRBD1 (6 bases). This CDR3 region has 13 residues. CDR1 is KGHSH and CDR2 is LQKENI in the germline V gene. Trimming cost V 4 bases and J 3 bases, with 10 bases left between them. CDR3 in DNA: TGTGCCAGCTCACGGACAGAGCTCTACGAGCAGTACTTC. Protein: CASSRTELYEQYF.

The chain joins TRBV5-1 to TRBJ2-7; 8 nucleotides agree with TRBD1. The junction had 9 bases not matched to a gene; V was cut back by 4 bases and J by 6 bases. CDR3 length equals 14 residues. Germline V lookup: CDR1 SGHRS, CDR2 YFSETQ. CDR3 sequence (DNA): TGCGCCAGCAGCCCAGGGACAGGATCGAGCGAGCAGTACTTC. It specifies CASSPGTGSSEQYF.

In DNA form, the CDR3 reads TGTGCCAGCAGTCGCGATAACAATGAGCAGTTCTTC. Translation gives CASSRDNNEQFF. The V gene is TRBV6-5, the J gene TRBJ2-1, with D unresolved. The CDR3 has 12 amino acids. Germline values: CDR1 MNHEY, CDR2 SVGAGI. The V gene lost 5 bases and the J gene lost 5 bases, with 7 bases spanning the gap.

Here the CDR3 reads CAISESGTGGSGYTF. DNA for the CDR3: TGTGCCATCAGTGAGTCGGGGACAGGGGGAAGTGGCTACACCTTC. The V call is TRBV10-3, the J call TRBJ1-2, with 11 nucleotides matching TRBD1. Germline assignment: CDR1 ENHRY and CDR2 SYGVKD. J gave up 7 bases and V 0 bases, and 4 bases lay outside the gene matches. This CDR3 has 15 residues.

The CDR3 sequence is CASSYDQGAYGYTF. CDR3 sequence (DNA): TGCGCCAGCAGCTACGACCAGGGGGCCTATGGCTACACCTTC. This rearrangement joins TRBV5-1 to TRBJ1-2; TRBD1 matches 8 bases. With V trimmed by 3 bases and J by 4 bases, 5 bases remained unmatched. CDR3 length: 14 residues. The germline CDR1 and CDR2 sequences are SGHRS and YFSETQ. The full variable domain, completed using reference TRBV5-1 and TRBJ1-2, is KAGVTQTPRYLIKTRGQQVTLSCSPISGHRSVSWYQQTPGQGLQFLFEYFSETQRNKGNFPGRFSGRQFSNSRSEMNVSTLELGDSALYLCASSYDQGAYGYTFGSGTRLTVV.

This clone was seen a single time. The CDR3 spells CATQPDRGIQPQHF. In DNA form, the CDR3 reads TGTGCCACCCAACCGGACAGGGGGATCCAGCCCCAGCATTTT. The V gene is TRBV2, the J gene TRBJ1-5; 10 nucleotides agree with TRBD1. Trimming at V came to 10 bases and at J to 7 bases, leaving 10 bases not matched to a gene. This CDR3 is built from 14 residues. Germline values: CDR1 SNHLY, CDR2 FYNNEI.

CDR3 coding DNA: TGCGCCAGCAGCGGCTCCGGGACAGGGATCCTCGAGCAGTACTTC. Its translation: CASSGSGTGILEQYF. The rearrangement uses TRBV5-1 and TRBJ2-7; 9 bases agree with TRBD1. V lost 4 bases, J lost 6 bases, and 11 bases stayed unmatched. The CDR3 has 15 residues. The germline V gene has CDR1 SGHRS and CDR2 YFSETQ.

A remark on this clone: Different DNA sequences within this sample yield the same CDR3. The chain combines TRBV12-3 or TRBV12-4 with TRBJ2-7, with no clear D. CDR3 length: 12 residues. The V gene lost 3 bases and the J gene lost 4 bases, with 7 bases spanning the gap. The CDR3 DNA reads as TGTGCCAGCAGTTTTACGGGTTACGAGCAGTACTTC. This encodes CASSFTGYEQYF.

This clone was seen once. The chain uses TRBV19 and TRBJ1-5; D gene unclear. Trimming took off 5 bases at V and 7 bases at J, with 9 bases between the two ends. The CDR3 extends over 12 amino acids. In germline, CDR1 is LNHDA, CDR2 SQIVND (reference sequence). The CDR3 region is CASSRRGQPQHF. The CDR3, as DNA: TGTGCCAGTAGTCGGCGGGGACAGCCCCAGCATTTT.

The rearrangement uses TRBV7-9 and TRBJ2-1; 7 nucleotides line up with TRBD2. Germline values: CDR1 SEHNR, CDR2 FQNEAQ (reference sequence). The CDR3 totals 15 residues. Losses at the gene ends were 7 bases for V and 0 bases for J; bases not matched to a gene: 6. The CDR3 loop is CASTPSGSSYNEQFF. CDR3 coding DNA: TGTGCCAGCACCCCTAGCGGTAGCTCCTACAATGAGCAGTTCTTC. The whole variable domain, remainder taken from reference TRBV7-9 and TRBJ2-1, is DTGVSQNPRHKITKRGQNVTFRCDPISEHNRLYWYRQTLGQGPEFLTYFQNEAQLEKSRLLSDRFSAERPKGSFSTLEIQRTEQGDSAMYLCASTPSGSSYNEQFFGPGTRLTVL.

This chain joins TRBV15 and TRBJ1-1; D unresolved. Trimming left V 0 bases short and J 0 bases short, with 5 bases between. The CDR3 covers 14 residues. The V gene's germline CDR1 is LNHNV and CDR2 YYDKDF (reference sequence). CDR3 DNA sequence: TGTGCCACCAGCAGAGATCTCGTGAACACTGAAGCTTTCTTT. This codes for CATSRDLVNTEAFF.

The chain combines TRBV5-8 with TRBJ2-7, with 8 bases identical to TRBD1. J gave up 5 bases and V 4 bases, and 2 bases lay outside the gene matches. The CDR3 sequence is 12 residues long. In germline, CDR1 is SGHTS, CDR2 YDEGEE. The DNA for the CDR3 is TGTGCCAGCAGCGAGGACAGGGACGAGCAGTACTTC. The encoded protein is CASSEDRDEQYF.

The chain has TRBV2 and TRBJ2-3; 7 nucleotides agree with TRBD2. CDR1 SNHLY and CDR2 FYNNEI come from the germline V gene. V lost 8 bases, J lost 2 bases, and 16 bases stayed unmatched. The CDR3 totals 17 residues. This CDR3 reads CASGRGITRNPTDTQYF. Written as DNA, the CDR3 is TGTGCCAGCGGGCGGGGGATTACAAGGAACCCCACAGATACGCAGTATTTT.

This chain uses TRBV6-5 with TRBJ1-3, with 10 nucleotides matching TRBD1. The ends lost 0 bases at V and 4 bases at J; junction bases unmatched: 0. The CDR3 runs to 15 residues. The germline V gene encodes CDR1 MNHEY and CDR2 SVGAGI. The CDR3 DNA reads as TGTGCCAGCAGTTACTCGACAGGGGGCGGAAACACCATATATTTT. Translating gives CASSYSTGGGNTIYF.